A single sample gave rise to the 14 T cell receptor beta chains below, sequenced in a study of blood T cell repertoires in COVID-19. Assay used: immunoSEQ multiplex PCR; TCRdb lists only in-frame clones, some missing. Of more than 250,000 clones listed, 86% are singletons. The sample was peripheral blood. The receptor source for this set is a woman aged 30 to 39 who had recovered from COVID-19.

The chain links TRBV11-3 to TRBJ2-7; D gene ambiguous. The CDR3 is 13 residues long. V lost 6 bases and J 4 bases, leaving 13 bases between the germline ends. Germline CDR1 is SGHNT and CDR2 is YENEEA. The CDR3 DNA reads TGTGCCAGCAGTTCCGGTAATCCTTACGAGCAGTACTTC. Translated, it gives CASSSGNPYEQYF.

This CDR3 reads CATSDLPDRWYSPLHF. CDR3 bases: TGTGCCACCAGTGATTTGCCCGACAGGTGGTATTCACCCCTCCACTTT. The chain joins TRBV24-1 to TRBJ1-6, with D perhaps matching TRBD1 (6 bases). There are 16 residues in the CDR3. CDR1 is KGHDR and CDR2 is SFDVKD in the germline V gene. V lost 0 bases and J 8 bases, leaving 13 bases between the germline ends.

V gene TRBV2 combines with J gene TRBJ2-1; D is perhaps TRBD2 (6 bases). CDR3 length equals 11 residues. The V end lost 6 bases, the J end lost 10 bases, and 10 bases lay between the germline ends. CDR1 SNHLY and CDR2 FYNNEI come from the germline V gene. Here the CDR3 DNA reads TGTGCCAGCAGCACCCGGGGGGAGCAGTTCTTC. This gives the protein CASSTRGEQFF.

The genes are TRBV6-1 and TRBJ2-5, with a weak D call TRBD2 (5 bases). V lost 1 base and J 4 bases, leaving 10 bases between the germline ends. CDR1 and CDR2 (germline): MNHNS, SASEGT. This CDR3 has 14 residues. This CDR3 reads CASSEEVGAETQYF. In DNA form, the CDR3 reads TGTGCCAGCAGTGAAGAGGTGGGAGCAGAGACCCAGTACTTC.

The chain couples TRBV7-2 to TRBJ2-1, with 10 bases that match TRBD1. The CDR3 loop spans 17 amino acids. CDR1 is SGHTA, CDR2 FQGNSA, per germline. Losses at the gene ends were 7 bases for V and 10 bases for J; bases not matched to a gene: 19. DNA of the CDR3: TGTGCCAGCACCGATTGGCCGGGACAGGGGACTGTAAAGGAGCAGTTCTTC. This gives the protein CASTDWPGQGTVKEQFF.

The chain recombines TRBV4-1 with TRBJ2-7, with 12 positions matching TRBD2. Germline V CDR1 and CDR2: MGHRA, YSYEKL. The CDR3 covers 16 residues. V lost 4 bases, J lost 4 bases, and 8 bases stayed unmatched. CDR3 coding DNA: TGCGCCAGCAGCCGACAACTAGCGGGAGGACCTTACGAGCAGTACTTC. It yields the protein CASSRQLAGGPYEQYF.

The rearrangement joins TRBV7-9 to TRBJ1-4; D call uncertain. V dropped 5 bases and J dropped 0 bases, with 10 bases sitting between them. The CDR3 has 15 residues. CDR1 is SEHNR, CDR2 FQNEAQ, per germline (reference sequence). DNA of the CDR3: TGTGCCAGCAGCGCAAACAGTGCAACTAATGAAAAACTGTTTTTT. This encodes CASSANSATNEKLFF.

CDR3 residues: CAWRQTVSGNTIYF. The CDR3 nucleotides read TGTGCCTGGAGGCAGACAGTCTCTGGAAACACCATATATTTT. This chain joins TRBV30 and TRBJ1-3; TRBD1 might be the D (5 bases). CDR3 size: 14 residues. The germline V gene encodes CDR1 GTSNPN and CDR2 SVGIG (reference sequence). The V and J ends lost 3 bases and 0 bases respectively, with 9 bases between them.

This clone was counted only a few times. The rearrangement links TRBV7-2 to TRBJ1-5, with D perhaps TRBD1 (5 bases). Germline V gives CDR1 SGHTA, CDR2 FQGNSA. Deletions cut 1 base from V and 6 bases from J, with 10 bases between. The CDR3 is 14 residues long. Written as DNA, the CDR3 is TGTGCCAGCAGCTTAGAAAGGGGCGGTCAGCCCCAGCATTTT. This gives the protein CASSLERGGQPQHF.

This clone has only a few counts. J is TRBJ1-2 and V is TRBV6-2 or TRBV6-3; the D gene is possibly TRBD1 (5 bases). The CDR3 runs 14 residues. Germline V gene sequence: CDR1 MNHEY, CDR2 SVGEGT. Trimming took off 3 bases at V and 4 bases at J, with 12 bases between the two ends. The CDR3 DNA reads TGTGCCAGCAGTTATAGCGGGACTTTCTATGGCTACACCTTC. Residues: CASSYSGTFYGYTF.

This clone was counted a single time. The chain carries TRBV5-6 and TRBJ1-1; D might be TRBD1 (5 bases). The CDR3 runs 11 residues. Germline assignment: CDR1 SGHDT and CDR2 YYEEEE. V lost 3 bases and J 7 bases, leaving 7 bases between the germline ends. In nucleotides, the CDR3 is TGTGCCAGCAGCTCGACAGTTGAAGCTTTCTTT. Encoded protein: CASSSTVEAFF.

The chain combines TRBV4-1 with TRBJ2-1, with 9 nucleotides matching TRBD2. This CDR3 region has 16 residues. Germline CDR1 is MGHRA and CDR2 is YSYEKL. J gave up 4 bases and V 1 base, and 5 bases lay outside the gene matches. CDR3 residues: CASSQGVAGAYNEQFF. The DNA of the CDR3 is TGCGCCAGCAGCCAAGGGGTAGCGGGGGCGTACAATGAGCAGTTCTTC.

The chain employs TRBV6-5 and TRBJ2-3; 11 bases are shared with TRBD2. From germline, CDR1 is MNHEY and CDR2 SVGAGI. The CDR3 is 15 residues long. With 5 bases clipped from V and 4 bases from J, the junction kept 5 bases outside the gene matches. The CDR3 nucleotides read TGTGCCAGCAGTACGACTAGCGGGGCGGCAGATACGCAGTATTTT. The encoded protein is CASSTTSGAADTQYF.

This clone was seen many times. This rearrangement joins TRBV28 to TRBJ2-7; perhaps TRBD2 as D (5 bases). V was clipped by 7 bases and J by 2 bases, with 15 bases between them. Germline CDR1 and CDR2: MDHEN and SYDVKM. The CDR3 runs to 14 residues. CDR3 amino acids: CASTSGFGTYEQYF. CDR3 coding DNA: TGTGCCAGCACCTCCGGGTTCGGGACCTACGAGCAGTACTTC.